Listed here are 17 T cell receptor beta chains from one sample, sequenced in a study of HIV-infected patients and healthy controls. 450 to 600 ng RNA was reverse transcribed with alpha and beta constant-region primers. Each of the alpha and beta chains got its own library through chain-specific third strand synthesis with indices. TCRdb itself ran the 5' RACE reads through MiXCR, one entry per CDR3 protein. Altogether about 7,800 distinct CDR3 sequences are present, approximately 6.1% being singletons, with the ten largest covering under 25%. Whole blood was used without fractionation, so all unsorted peripheral T cells were included. Source: blood, taken before antiretroviral therapy. The receptor set was obtained from an adult with HIV infection.

The J gene is TRBJ1-1, the V gene TRBV6-1; no clear D. The V end lost 5 bases, the J end lost 1 base, and 14 bases lay between the germline ends. Germline V gives CDR1 MNHNS, CDR2 SASEGT. CDR3 length: 15 residues. CDR3 amino acids: CASSYSTLSNTEAFF. CDR3 nucleotide sequence: TGTGCCAGCAGTTACTCGACTCTATCGAACACTGAAGCTTTCTTT.

In its sample, this clonotype is medium-sized. The chain couples TRBV13 to TRBJ2-3; D remains ambiguous. V shed 5 bases and J shed 2 bases, with 14 bases lying between them. The CDR3 sequence is 15 residues long. The germline V gene encodes CDR1 PRHDT and CDR2 FYEKMQ (reference sequence). The CDR3 loop reads CASSPPGRTTDTQYF. The CDR3 coding sequence is TGTGCCAGCAGCCCACCTGGAAGAACCACAGATACGCAGTATTTT. The variable domain in full, with the rest retrieved from reference TRBV13 and TRBJ2-3, is AAGVIQSPRHLIKEKRETATLKCYPIPRHDTVYWYQQGPGQDPQFLISFYEKMQSDKGSIPDRFSAQQFSDYHSELNMSSLELGDSALYFCASSPPGRTTDTQYFGPGTRLTVL.

Many counts were recorded for this clonotype. V and J are TRBV20-1 and TRBJ2-3; no clear D. The V end was cut by 2 bases, the J end by 2 bases, with 11 bases between. Germline V gene lookup returns CDR1 DFQATT and CDR2 SNEGSKA (reference sequence). The CDR3 covers 14 residues. The CDR3 DNA sequence: TGCAGTGCTAGATTGTCAGAAAACACAGATACGCAGTATTTT. It codes for CSARLSENTDTQYF.

This clonotype is medium-sized by share. The chain carries TRBV5-1 and TRBJ2-7; 8 positions match TRBD1. V shed 4 bases, J shed 3 bases, and the junction held 6 bases outside the gene matches. In germline, CDR1 is SGHRS, CDR2 YFSETQ. The CDR3 loop spans 14 amino acids. DNA of the CDR3: TGCGCCAGCAGCCCGGACAGGGTTTTCTACGAGCAGTACTTC. It translates to CASSPDRVFYEQYF.

Many counts were recorded for this clonotype. This chain connects TRBV29-1 to TRBJ2-3; D unclear. The CDR3 totals 12 residues. Germline CDR1 is SQVTM and CDR2 is ANQGSEA. V lost 0 bases and J lost 3, with 4 bases in between. This chain's CDR3 is CSVEDGTDTQYF. The CDR3 DNA reads as TGCAGCGTTGAAGACGGAACAGATACGCAGTATTTT.

This chain connects TRBV30 to TRBJ2-2; D is uncertain. V shed 3 bases and J shed 4 bases, with 12 bases lying between them. The CDR3 runs to 14 residues. Germline CDR1 reads GTSNPN; CDR2 reads SVGIG (reference sequence). The CDR3 reads CAWSARSLTGELFF. The CDR3 DNA sequence: TGTGCCTGGAGCGCCCGGTCCCTCACCGGGGAGCTGTTTTTT.

This chain connects TRBV20-1 to TRBJ2-3, with 11 positions matching TRBD2. J was trimmed by 3 bases and V by 5 bases; bases with no gene match: 7. CDR1 and CDR2 from the germline V gene are DFQATT and SNEGSKA (reference sequence). This CDR3 spans 15 amino acids. Here the CDR3 reads CSAPVLAGVTDTQYF. The CDR3 coding sequence is TGCAGTGCTCCTGTACTAGCGGGGGTGACAGATACGCAGTATTTT.

This clonotype was counted at least ten times. This sequence joins TRBV7-6 and TRBJ2-1, with TRBD2 identical over 11 bases. V shed 1 base and J 1 base; nucleotides not matched to a gene: 12. The CDR3 runs to 20 residues. CDR1 is SGHVS, CDR2 FNYEAQ, per germline. The CDR3 nucleotides are TGTGCCAGCAGCTTAGGTCCGACTAGCGGGGCCCCTTTGTCCTACAATGAGCAGTTCTTC. This gives the protein CASSLGPTSGAPLSYNEQFF.

This clonotype showed up many times. This chain uses TRBV12-3 or TRBV12-4 with TRBJ1-2; maybe TRBD1 (5 bases). Trimming left V 5 bases short and J 2 bases short, with 15 bases between. This CDR3 has 15 residues. The CDR3 DNA sequence: TGTGCCAGCAGTGCCCCGGGGGACGGCAACTATGGCTACACCTTC. Its translation: CASSAPGDGNYGYTF.

There are many counts of this clonotype. The chain joins TRBV15 to TRBJ2-1, with 7 bases that match TRBD2. V trimming: 2 bases; J trimming: 8 bases; junction bases outside the gene matches: 6. CDR1 and CDR2 (germline): LNHNV, YYDKDF (reference sequence). The CDR3 has 14 amino acids. Here the CDR3 reads CATSRWGRGDEQFF. Here the CDR3 DNA reads TGTGCCACCAGCAGATGGGGGAGGGGTGATGAGCAGTTCTTC.

This clonotype is judged medium-sized. This chain's CDR3 is CASSFSGTEAFF. The CDR3 nucleotides read TGTGCCAGCAGTTTTTCCGGGACAGAAGCTTTCTTT. The rearrangement links TRBV7-9 to TRBJ1-1; perhaps TRBD1 as D (6 bases). This CDR3 contains 12 residues. Looked up from germline, CDR1 is SEHNR and CDR2 is FQNEAQ (reference sequence). The V and J ends lost 6 bases and 8 bases respectively, with 13 bases between them.

This clonotype was seen repeatedly, ten times or more. V gene TRBV4-1 combines with J gene TRBJ2-1; 10 bases match TRBD1. There are 16 residues in the CDR3. The ends lost 7 bases at V and 8 bases at J; junction bases unmatched: 14. The germline V gene has CDR1 MGHRA and CDR2 YSYEKL. For the CDR3, the DNA is TGCGCCAGCACCCCCCTGGGAGGACAGGGGGTTTATGAGCAGTTCTTC. This codes for CASTPLGGQGVYEQFF.

This clonotype turned up a few times. The chain carries TRBV3-1 and TRBJ2-2; D gene unclear. Trimming removed 4 bases at V and 2 bases at J, with 14 bases between. CDR1 is LGHDT, CDR2 YNNKEL, per germline (reference sequence). The CDR3 totals 16 residues. CDR3 sequence (DNA): TGTGCCAGCAGCCCCCGGCGGCAACAAAACACCGGGGAGCTGTTTTTT. Protein sequence: CASSPRRQQNTGELFF.

This clonotype was seen at least ten times. The rearrangement joins TRBV10-3 to TRBJ2-2; no clear D. The CDR3 has 15 residues. Trimming pared 4 bases from V and 0 bases from J, leaving 9 bases between. Germline CDR1 reads ENHRY; CDR2 reads SYGVKD. Written as DNA, the CDR3 is TGTGCCATCAGTGCGTCGGTTGCGAACACCGGGGAGCTGTTTTTT. It translates to CAISASVANTGELFF.

This clonotype has ten or more counts. This chain's CDR3 is CASRSGKDTEAFF. CDR3 nucleotides: TGTGCCAGCCGATCCGGGAAAGACACTGAAGCTTTCTTT. This sequence joins TRBV7-9 and TRBJ1-1; D ambiguous. The CDR3 contains 13 residues. Germline loops: CDR1 SEHNR, CDR2 FQNEAQ (reference sequence). V lost 8 bases to trimming and J lost 3 bases, with 13 bases between them.

By share of the sample, this clonotype is medium-sized. This rearrangement joins TRBV11-2 to TRBJ2-7; a weak D match, TRBD1 (5 bases). The germline V gene has CDR1 SGHAT and CDR2 FQNNGV. The CDR3 has 16 residues. Trimming pared 5 bases from V and 2 bases from J, leaving 19 bases between. CDR3 protein: CASSLLRQQGPYEQYV. The CDR3 nucleotides read TGTGCCAGCAGCCTCCTTAGACAGCAGGGCCCCTACGAGCAGTACGTC.

The table lists this clonotype with many counts. The J gene is TRBJ1-1, the V gene TRBV6-6; the D gene is possibly TRBD1 (5 bases). CDR1 is MNHNY and CDR2 is SVGAGI in the germline V gene (reference sequence). The CDR3 consists of 18 residues. V shed 0 bases and J shed 1 base, with 18 bases lying between them. This CDR3 is CASSYSPTVRGKNTEAFF. CDR3 nucleotide sequence: TGTGCCAGCAGTTACTCGCCGACGGTTCGGGGGAAGAACACTGAAGCTTTCTTT.